The sequence of this T cell receptor beta chain was determined in a study of a mutant IDH1 vaccine in newly diagnosed glioma. On the study more broadly: Radiotherapy alone preceded vaccination by 4-6 weeks; alternatively, vaccination started with temozolomide cycles. Patients were pretreated with radiotherapy, temozolomide, or both, mostly both. Study-wide points: Pseudoprogression appeared independent of alterations in top peripheral clonotypes. The occurrence of vaccine-induced immune responses was seen in approximately 92% of patients.

This CDR3 spans 15 amino acids. With V trimmed by 4 bases and J by 0 bases, 7 bases remained unmatched. From germline, CDR1 is SGHRS and CDR2 YFSETQ. A single count supports this clone. Its antigen is undetermined. Specified time point: week 35, safety follow-up. Vaccination comprised doses that each held 300 ug of mutant IDH1 20-mer peptide, plus topical imiquimod. TCRdb's table, derived via immunoSEQ multiplex PCR, lists solely in-frame clones and lacks some. The repertoire holds approximately 47,000 clones, with more than 75% as singletons. The chain links TRBV5-1 to TRBJ2-7; 7 bases match TRBD1. The material sequenced was PBMCs, taken from a glioma patient whose treatment included an IDH1 peptide vaccine. The sequence was collected from a woman aged 35 to 49 with glioma. CDR3 sequence (DNA): TGCGCCAGCAGCCTAGGACAGGCTAGCTCCTACGAGCAGTACTTC. It yields the protein CASSLGQASSYEQYF.